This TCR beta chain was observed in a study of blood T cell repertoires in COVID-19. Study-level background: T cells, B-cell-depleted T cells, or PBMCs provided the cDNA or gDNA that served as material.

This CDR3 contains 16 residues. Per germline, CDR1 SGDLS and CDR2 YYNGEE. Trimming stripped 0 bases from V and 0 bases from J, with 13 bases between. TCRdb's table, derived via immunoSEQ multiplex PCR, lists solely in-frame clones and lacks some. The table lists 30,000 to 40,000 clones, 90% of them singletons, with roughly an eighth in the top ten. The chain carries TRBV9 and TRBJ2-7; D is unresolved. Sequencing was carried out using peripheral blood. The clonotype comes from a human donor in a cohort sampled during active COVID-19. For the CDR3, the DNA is TGTGCCAGCAGCGTAGACGCCGTCACTGGCTCCTACGAGCAGTACTTC. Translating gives CASSVDAVTGSYEQYF.